This record concerns one T cell receptor (beta chain) sequence. Unmatched junction bases numbered 4, after V lost 5 bases and J lost 2 bases. From germline, CDR1 is SEHNR and CDR2 FQNEAQ (reference sequence). The CDR3 loop spans 15 amino acids. The source of the sample is a study of blood T cell repertoires in COVID-19. The overall study: Both acute and convalescent COVID-19 samples were obtained from the United States, Italy and Spain. T cells, B-cell-depleted T cells, or PBMCs supplied cDNA or gDNA.

In the original processing: Amplification with reference gene primers provided the estimates of nucleated cell counts. The assay was immunoSEQ multiplex PCR, and TCRdb's table has in-frame clones only and misses some. V, J and clone size were drawn from that table, and D and trimming were deduced from the DNA. In the table there are around 130,000 clones, 70% to 90% of which are singletons. This receptor was identified in a woman between 55 and 75 years old with acute or convalescent COVID-19. The sequencing input was peripheral blood. The chain recombines TRBV7-9 with TRBJ2-1; 9 bases agree with TRBD2. CDR3 sequence reads: CASSHTSGPYNEQFF. CDR3 sequence (DNA): TGTGCCAGCAGCCATACTAGCGGGCCCTACAATGAGCAGTTCTTC.